The 14 T cell receptor beta chains presented below share a single source sample, sequenced in a study of early T cells in non-severe SARS-CoV-2 infection. TCRdb re-derived calls from the 5' RACE reads in MiXCR, one entry per CDR3 protein. The table includes 74,000 or so distinct CDR3 sequences, 13% detected once. The specimen was whole blood. The source is an adult who was a healthcare worker with PCR-confirmed SARS-CoV-2 infection or an uninfected control (not recorded which).

This clonotype was counted between two and nine times. The chain has TRBV12-3 or TRBV12-4 and TRBJ2-7, with TRBD1 identical over 8 bases. The CDR3 totals 13 residues. Trimming took 5 bases from V and 4 from J; bases not matched to a gene: 4. CDR3 nucleotides: TGTGCCAGCAGTCGGGACAGGAGGTACGAGCAGTACTTC. Protein product: CASSRDRRYEQYF.

This clonotype came up many times. The chain joins TRBV6-5 to TRBJ1-1; D is undetermined. The CDR3 is made up of 15 amino acids. From germline, CDR1 is MNHEY and CDR2 SVGAGI. Trimming cost V 6 bases and J 3 bases, with 17 bases left between them. The CDR3 DNA follows: TGTGCCAGCAGCGACCTTCAAGAAGGAGACACTGAAGCTTTCTTT. It specifies CASSDLQEGDTEAFF.

This clonotype was detected only a few times. The rearrangement joins TRBV6-2 or TRBV6-3 to TRBJ1-2; D call uncertain. The germline V gene encodes CDR1 MNHEY and CDR2 SVGEGT. V shed 5 bases and J shed 1 base, with 8 bases lying between them. There are 13 residues in the CDR3. The CDR3 DNA reads as TGTGCCAGCAGTCGTCAGAATAACTATGGCTACACCTTC. It translates to CASSRQNNYGYTF.

In its sample, this clonotype was seen a few times. The chain carries TRBV7-9 and TRBJ1-6; tentative D call: TRBD1 (6 bases). V was shortened by 3 bases and J by 10 bases, with 13 bases between the two germline ends. The CDR3 consists of 14 residues. In germline, CDR1 is SEHNR, CDR2 FQNEAQ (reference sequence). CDR3 sequence reads: CASSLGALRSPLHF. In nucleotides, the CDR3 is TGTGCCAGCAGCTTGGGGGCGCTTAGATCACCCCTCCACTTT.

The genes are TRBV7-2 and TRBJ1-5; 7 bases match TRBD1. This CDR3 comprises 15 residues. The germline V gene encodes CDR1 SGHTA and CDR2 FQGNSA. V was pared by 4 bases and J by 4 bases, with 7 bases of the junction left unmatched. The CDR3 here is CASSSWTGLNQPQHF. CDR3 nucleotides: TGTGCCAGCAGCTCTTGGACAGGTCTTAATCAGCCCCAGCATTTT.

Worth noting for this clonotype: The junction differs from germline at one of its ends, possibly a read error. This chain links TRBV29-1 with TRBJ2-3; unclear D gene. The CDR3 spans 13 residues. Looked up from germline, CDR1 is SQVTM and CDR2 is ANQGSEA. CDR3 DNA: TGCAGCGTCGAAGCAGCTTTTCCAGATACGCAGTATTTT. As protein: CSVEAAFPDTQYF.

This chain links TRBV7-8 with TRBJ2-7; no clear D. Germline V gene sequence: CDR1 SGHVS, CDR2 FQNEAQ. V gave up 1 base and J gave up 6 bases, with 10 bases separating them. This CDR3 contains 13 residues. In DNA, the CDR3 is TGTGCCAGCAGCTTAGAAACTACCGGCGAGCAGTACTTC. It translates to CASSLETTGEQYF.

The rearrangement uses TRBV2 and TRBJ1-2, with 9 positions matching TRBD1. The germline V gene encodes CDR1 SNHLY and CDR2 FYNNEI. CDR3 length: 12 amino acids. After removal of 8 bases from V and 3 bases from J, the junction contained 1 base not matched to a gene. The CDR3 sequence: CASRDRDYGYTF. CDR3 nucleotides: TGTGCCAGCCGGGACAGGGACTATGGCTACACCTTC. Together with reference TRBV2 and TRBJ1-2, the CDR3 gives the full variable domain: EPEVTQTPSHQVTQMGQEVILRCVPISNHLYFYWYRQILGQKVEFLVSFYNNEISEKSEIFDDQFSVERPDGSNFTLKIRSTKLEDSAMYFCASRDRDYGYTFGSGTRLTVV.

This clonotype was counted many times. V and J are TRBV5-1 and TRBJ2-2, with 10 bases identical to TRBD1. The germline V gene has CDR1 SGHRS and CDR2 YFSETQ. The CDR3 spans 14 residues. V lost 4 bases and J lost 6; bases outside the gene matches: 3. The CDR3 spells CASSIGQGAGELFF. The CDR3 DNA reads as TGCGCCAGCAGCATTGGACAGGGGGCCGGGGAGCTGTTTTTT.

This clonotype was observed a handful of times. The chain joins TRBV6-1 to TRBJ2-3; D is possibly TRBD1 (6 bases). This CDR3 has 15 residues. V gave up 1 base and J gave up 3 bases, with 11 bases separating them. CDR1 is MNHNS, CDR2 SASEGT, per germline. The CDR3 DNA sequence: TGTGCCAGCAGTGAAGGGTCAGGGGTTACAGATACGCAGTATTTT. Translation gives CASSEGSGVTDTQYF.

This chain uses TRBV20-1 with TRBJ1-1; D is ambiguous. CDR3 size: 13 residues. Germline V gene lookup returns CDR1 DFQATT and CDR2 SNEGSKA (reference sequence). V was cut by 3 bases and J by 0 bases, with 8 bases left in between. This chain's CDR3 is CSASGRLNTEAFF. CDR3 in DNA: TGCAGTGCTAGCGGACGGTTGAACACTGAAGCTTTCTTT.

This clonotype was found many times. V gene TRBV27 combines with J gene TRBJ1-1; the D gene is possibly TRBD1 (6 bases). This CDR3 spans 15 amino acids. CDR1 MNHEY and CDR2 SMNVEV come from the germline V gene (reference sequence). The V end lost 0 bases, the J end lost 5 bases, and 13 bases lay between the germline ends. The CDR3 DNA reads TGTGCCAGCAGTTTATCCCGGGACATGCGGACTGAAGCTTTCTTT. The encoded protein is CASSLSRDMRTEAFF.

The V gene is TRBV11-2, the J gene TRBJ2-7; D uncertain. V lost 1 base and J lost 7, with 8 bases in between. The CDR3 runs to 12 residues. From germline, CDR1 is SGHAT and CDR2 FQNNGV. The CDR3 nucleotides are TGTGCCAGCAGCTTAGGCCTTTGGGAGCAGTACTTC. This sequence encodes CASSLGLWEQYF.

Only a few counts were recorded for this clonotype. This chain uses TRBV5-4 with TRBJ2-3; TRBD1 matches at 8 bases. Germline assignment: CDR1 SGHNT and CDR2 YYREEE (reference sequence). This CDR3 is built from 13 residues. Trimming removed 3 bases from V and 6 bases from J; junction bases left unmatched: 3. Here the CDR3 reads CASSSQGEDTQYF. CDR3 in DNA: TGTGCCAGCAGCTCACAGGGGGAGGATACGCAGTATTTT.